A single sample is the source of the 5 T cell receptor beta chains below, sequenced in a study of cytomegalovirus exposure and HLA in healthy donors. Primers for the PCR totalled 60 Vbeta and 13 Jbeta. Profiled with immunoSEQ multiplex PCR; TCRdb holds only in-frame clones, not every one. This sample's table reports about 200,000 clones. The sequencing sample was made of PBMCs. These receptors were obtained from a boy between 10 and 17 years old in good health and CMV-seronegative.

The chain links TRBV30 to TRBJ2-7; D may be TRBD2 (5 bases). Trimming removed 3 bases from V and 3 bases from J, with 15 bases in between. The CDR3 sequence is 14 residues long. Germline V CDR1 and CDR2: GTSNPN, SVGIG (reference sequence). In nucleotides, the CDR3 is TGTGCCTGGAGCCTTGGGCTAGGAGGCTACGAGCAGTACTTC. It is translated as CAWSLGLGGYEQYF.

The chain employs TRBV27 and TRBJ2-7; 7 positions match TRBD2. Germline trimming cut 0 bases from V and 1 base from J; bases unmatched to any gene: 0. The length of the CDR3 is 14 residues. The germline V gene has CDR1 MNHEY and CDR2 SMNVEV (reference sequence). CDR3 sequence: CASSLSSGSYEQYF. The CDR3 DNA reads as TGTGCCAGCAGTTTATCTAGCGGGTCCTACGAGCAGTACTTC.

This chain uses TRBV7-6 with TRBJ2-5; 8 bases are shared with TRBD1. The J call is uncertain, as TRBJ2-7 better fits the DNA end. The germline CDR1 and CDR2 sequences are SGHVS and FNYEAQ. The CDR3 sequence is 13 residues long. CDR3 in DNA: TGTGCCAGCAGCCTCGGGACAGGTTACGAGCAGTACTTC. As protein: CASSLGTGYEQYF.

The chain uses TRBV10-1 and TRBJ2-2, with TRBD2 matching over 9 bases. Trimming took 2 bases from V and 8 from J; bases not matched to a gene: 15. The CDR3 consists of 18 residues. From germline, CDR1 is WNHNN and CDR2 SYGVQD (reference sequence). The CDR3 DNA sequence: TGCGCCAGCAGTGAGACTTCCCTCGCGGGGGGGCTAGCTGGGGAGCTGTTTTTT. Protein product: CASSETSLAGGLAGELFF.

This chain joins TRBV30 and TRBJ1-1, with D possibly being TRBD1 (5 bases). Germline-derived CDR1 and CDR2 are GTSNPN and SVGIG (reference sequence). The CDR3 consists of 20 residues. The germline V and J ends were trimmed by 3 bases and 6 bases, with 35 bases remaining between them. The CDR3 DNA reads TGTGCCTGGAGCCAGGTCGAAGGGGATCATACGACTGGGACGGGGGCTGAAGCTTTCTTT. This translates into CAWSQVEGDHTTGTGAEAFF.